The 30 T cell receptor beta chains listed next were all sequenced from one sample in a study of beta chain features in type 1 diabetes. Notes on the study in general: TCRB CDR3 length was moderately but significantly reduced in all four CD4+ subsets of Type 1 diabetes patients.

Their recognized antigens are unknown. Expressed TCRB transcripts were sequenced because the isolated RNA had all been reverse transcribed beforehand. Clones were read by immunoSEQ multiplex PCR, and TCRdb kept only the in-frame ones, dropping some. In the table there are 500,000 to 650,000 clones, 9.5% to 15% of which are singletons. Sequencing input: naive CD4+ T cells from blood. Receptors were obtained from a young man with type 1 diabetes.

This rearrangement joins TRBV9 to TRBJ1-1, with D possibly TRBD1 on 6 matching bases. V was cut by 0 bases and J by 5 bases, with 11 bases left in between. This CDR3 has 14 amino acids. The germline V gene has CDR1 SGDLS and CDR2 YYNGEE. DNA of the CDR3: TGTGCCAGCAGCGTAGAAGAGAGGGGGACTGAAGCTTTCTTT. Protein product: CASSVEERGTEAFF. Together with reference TRBV9 and TRBJ1-1, the CDR3 gives the full variable domain: DSGVTQTPKHLITATGQRVTLRCSPRSGDLSVYWYQQSLDQGLQFLIQYYNGEERAKGNILERFSAQQFPDLHSELNLSSLELGDSALYFCASSVEERGTEAFFGQGTRLTVV.

This clone was picked up a small number of times. This chain uses TRBV5-1 with TRBJ1-5; perhaps TRBD1 as D (5 bases). The ends were cut back, 0 bases at V and 7 bases at J, with 14 bases in the middle. The CDR3 is made up of 15 amino acids. Germline loops: CDR1 SGHRS, CDR2 YFSETQ. The chain's CDR3 is CASSLGGGFSQPQHF. Written as DNA, the CDR3 is TGCGCCAGCAGCTTGGGGGGCGGTTTCTCCCAGCCCCAGCATTTT.

There are a few counts of this clone. The chain has TRBV5-6 and TRBJ1-2; the D gene is possibly TRBD1 (6 bases). The CDR3 totals 13 residues. Germline V gene data show CDR1 as SGHDT and CDR2 as YYEEEE. Between the trimmed V and J ends, which lost 4 bases and 4 bases, there was a span of 11 bases. In DNA form, the CDR3 reads TGTGCCAGCAGCCCCGGACAGCCCTATGGCTACACCTTC. Protein product: CASSPGQPYGYTF.

This clone was counted a few times. V and J are TRBV4-3 and TRBJ1-2; D unresolved. V dropped 0 bases and J dropped 4 bases, with 9 bases sitting between them. Germline V CDR1 and CDR2: LGHNA, YSLEER. The CDR3 is 14 amino acids. The CDR3 DNA follows: TGCGCCAGCAGCCAAGAAAAGCACTCCTATGGCTACACCTTC. This codes for CASSQEKHSYGYTF.

The chain links TRBV6-5 to TRBJ2-7; no clear D gene. V was cut by 10 bases and J by 9 bases, with 19 bases left in between. CDR1 is MNHEY, CDR2 SVGAGI, per germline. The CDR3 contains 12 residues. The CDR3 nucleotides are TGTGCCACCGCGGTCGTTTTAACCGGGCAGTACTTC. It codes for CATAVVLTGQYF.

The genes are TRBV12-5 and TRBJ1-2, with D unresolved. With 9 bases removed from V and 8 bases from J, the gap between germline ends came to 16 bases. In germline, CDR1 is LGHNT, CDR2 FRNRAP. The CDR3 contains 12 residues. CDR3 DNA: TGTGCTAGCGGCCGATCGGGCGCCGGCTACACCTTC. It yields the protein CASGRSGAGYTF.

As regards this clone: At the DNA level, this CDR3 is encoded by other sequences in the same sample as well. The V gene is TRBV5-6, the J gene TRBJ2-5, with D uncertain. V lost 2 bases, J lost 5 bases, and 4 bases lay in between. From germline, CDR1 is SGHDT and CDR2 YYEEEE. There are 11 residues in the CDR3. The CDR3: CASSFRETQYF. For the CDR3, the DNA is TGTGCCAGCAGCTTTCGGGAGACCCAGTACTTC.

The chain uses TRBV21-1 and TRBJ2-7; the table's D gene call, TRBD1, was not cross checked with the DNA. TRBV21-1 is a pseudogene. This CDR3 is 13 amino acids long. CDR3 sequence reads: CASSKKVRGDQYF. CDR3 bases: TGTGCCAGCAGCAAAAAAGTCAGGGGCGATCAGTACTTC.

This clone came up a few times. Written as DNA, the CDR3 is TGTGCCAGCAGCCATCAGGACAGGGGTCGAAAACTGTTTTTT. Translating it yields CASSHQDRGRKLFF. V usage is TRBV28 and J usage is TRBJ1-4; TRBD1 matches at 9 bases. In germline, CDR1 is MDHEN, CDR2 SYDVKM. With 6 bases clipped from V and 10 bases from J, the junction kept 9 bases outside the gene matches. There are 14 residues in the CDR3.

In the case of this clone: This same CDR3 is encoded by further DNA sequences in the sample. The V and J genes are TRBV11-3 and TRBJ2-1; D remains unclear. V lost 1 base and J lost 4, with 2 bases in between. This CDR3 spans 12 amino acids. Looked up from germline, CDR1 is SGHNT and CDR2 is YENEEA. Written as DNA, the CDR3 is TGTGCCAGCAGCTTAGGATACAATGAGCAGTTCTTC. Translated, it gives CASSLGYNEQFF.

This clone was found a few times. The chain is built from TRBV9 and TRBJ2-1; a weak D match, TRBD1 (6 bases). This CDR3 comprises 16 residues. CDR1 is SGDLS, CDR2 YYNGEE, per germline. The ends were cut back, 0 bases at V and 3 bases at J, with 13 bases in the middle. CDR3 sequence reads: CASSVAWGLDYNEQFF. The CDR3 nucleotides are TGTGCCAGCAGCGTAGCCTGGGGGCTGGACTACAATGAGCAGTTCTTC.

A few counts support this clone. The V and J genes are TRBV7-2 and TRBJ2-5; D not resolved. The CDR3 loop spans 16 amino acids. Trimming stripped 3 bases from V and 4 bases from J, with 18 bases between. Germline V gene lookup returns CDR1 SGHTA and CDR2 FQGNSA. This chain's CDR3 is CASSFYSGSPSETQYF. CDR3 sequence (DNA): TGTGCCAGCAGCTTCTATTCCGGATCCCCTTCAGAGACCCAGTACTTC.

This chain joins TRBV29-1 and TRBJ1-1, with 10 bases lining up with TRBD1. The CDR3 runs to 13 residues. The ends lost 7 bases at V and 5 bases at J; junction bases unmatched: 7. Germline loops: CDR1 SQVTM, CDR2 ANQGSEA. CDR3 DNA: TGCAGCGCCGACAGGACAGGGGGTACTGAAGCTTTCTTT. Translating it yields CSADRTGGTEAFF.

This chain joins TRBV10-3 and TRBJ2-1, with TRBD1 matching over 7 bases. Per germline, CDR1 ENHRY and CDR2 SYGVKD. The trim removed 6 bases at V and 8 bases at J, leaving 10 bases unmatched. The CDR3 length is 14 residues. The chain's CDR3 is CAIRKGTEGDEQFF. DNA for the CDR3: TGTGCCATCAGAAAGGGGACAGAGGGAGATGAGCAGTTCTTC.

This clone was detected only a few times. V gene TRBV4-3 combines with J gene TRBJ2-3; D remains unclear. The germline gives CDR1 LGHNA, CDR2 YSLEER. This CDR3 has 15 residues. Trimming took off 4 bases at V and 3 bases at J, with 14 bases between the two ends. Written as DNA, the CDR3 is TGCGCCAGCAGCCCAAGCCCCAGACCTACAGATACGCAGTATTTT. Residues: CASSPSPRPTDTQYF.

This clone has more than one count but fewer than ten. CDR3 nucleotide sequence: TGTGCCAGCAGTACGAGTAGCCGGGTCTTCACCCACCTCCACTTT. It yields the protein CASSTSSRVFTHLHF. The V call is TRBV27, the J call TRBJ1-6, with no clear D. Trimming cost V 5 bases and J 15 bases, with 23 bases left between them. The CDR3 is made up of 15 amino acids. Germline V gene sequence: CDR1 MNHEY, CDR2 SMNVEV (reference sequence).

This rearrangement joins TRBV5-6 to TRBJ1-2; 7 positions agree with TRBD1. V lost 4 bases, J lost 6 bases, and 6 bases stayed unmatched. Per the germline V gene, CDR1 is SGHDT and CDR2 is YYEEEE. The CDR3 runs to 13 residues. DNA of the CDR3: TGTGCCAGCAGCCGGACAGGTTCTGATGGCTACACCTTC. Translating it yields CASSRTGSDGYTF.

This clone was counted only a few times. The rearrangement links TRBV30 to TRBJ2-7; D uncertain. The CDR3 is made up of 12 amino acids. The ends were cut back, 3 bases at V and 7 bases at J, with 13 bases in the middle. CDR1 and CDR2 from the germline V gene are GTSNPN and SVGIG (reference sequence). For the CDR3, the DNA is TGTGCCTGGAGACTGGGGTTAAGTGAGCAGTACTTC. As protein: CAWRLGLSEQYF.

This clone was detected a few times. This chain joins TRBV5-1 and TRBJ2-7; tentatively, D is TRBD1 (5 bases). V lost 0 bases, J lost 0 bases, and 16 bases lay in between. CDR1 is SGHRS, CDR2 YFSETQ, per germline. The CDR3 runs to 17 residues. The DNA of the CDR3 is TGCGCCAGCAGCTTGGCCGGCGGAAGGGGTGACTCCTACGAGCAGTACTTC. This sequence encodes CASSLAGGRGDSYEQYF.

This clone has more than one count but fewer than ten. The rearrangement links TRBV18 to TRBJ2-7; D is uncertain. This CDR3 has 15 amino acids. Deletions cut 1 base from V and 4 bases from J, with 14 bases between. Germline assignment: CDR1 KGHSH and CDR2 LQKENI. The CDR3 reads CASSPLAGWVYEQYF. For the CDR3, the DNA is TGTGCCAGCTCACCACTTGCAGGTTGGGTTTACGAGCAGTACTTC.

A word on this clone: Germline and junction disagree at one end, which may indicate a read error. The chain joins TRBV18 to TRBJ2-5; D gene ambiguous. CDR1 and CDR2 (germline): KGHSH, LQKENI. CDR3 length: 13 residues. The CDR3, as DNA: TGTGCCAGCTCACCATCCTCTCAAGGGACCCAGTACTTC. It encodes CASSPSSQGTQYF.

This clone was seen a few times. V and J are TRBV2 and TRBJ1-1; D is uncertain. CDR3 length: 14 residues. V was clipped by 6 bases and J by 2 bases, with 13 bases between them. CDR1 is SNHLY and CDR2 is FYNNEI in the germline V gene. CDR3 sequence (DNA): TGTGCCAGCAGACTGACCGGACCCAACACTGAAGCTTTCTTT. This codes for CASRLTGPNTEAFF.

The chain combines TRBV28 with TRBJ2-1; D gene unclear. This CDR3 has 14 amino acids. Germline V gene lookup returns CDR1 MDHEN and CDR2 SYDVKM. V lost 9 bases and J lost 0, with 12 bases in between. As DNA, the CDR3 is TGTGCCAGTGCGACAACGAGCTCCTACAATGAGCAGTTCTTC. It translates to CASATTSSYNEQFF.

The V and J genes are TRBV4-1 and TRBJ2-3; possibly TRBD1 for D (5 bases). The CDR3 runs 17 residues. V lost 5 bases and J lost 2, with 20 bases in between. Germline V gives CDR1 MGHRA, CDR2 YSYEKL. CDR3 DNA: TGCGCCAGCAGCTACGAAGGGGTAGGGTCTACCACAGATACGCAGTATTTT. Its translation is CASSYEGVGSTTDTQYF.

This clone was picked up a small number of times. Given the absence of the conserved phenylalanine or tryptophan at the CDR3 end, a read error is likely. No DNA is shown, since the ends of the CDR3 on it are uncertain; the CDR3 is the one TCRdb lists. V and J are TRBV6-4 and TRBJ2-3; the tabulated D call, TRBD2, remains unverified against the DNA. The germline gives CDR1 MRHNA, CDR2 SNTAGT. The CDR3 is 10 amino acids in total, end residues counted. The chain's CDR3 is CASRRTLAGC.

This clone was seen more than once but under ten times. V is TRBV23-1 and J is TRBJ2-7; 7 bases fit TRBD1. TRBV23-1 is filed as an ORF, its function uncertain. V lost 0 bases and J lost 5; bases outside the gene matches: 7. CDR3 size: 15 residues. Here the CDR3 reads CASSQSGDSPDEQYF. The CDR3 region has the DNA TGCGCCAGCAGTCAATCTGGGGACAGTCCCGACGAGCAGTACTTC.

The rearrangement links TRBV29-1 to TRBJ2-2; TRBD1 aligns across 7 bases. The CDR3 totals 12 residues. Trimming took 6 bases from V and 6 from J; bases not matched to a gene: 4. CDR1 SQVTM and CDR2 ANQGSEA come from the germline V gene. The chain's CDR3 is CSVDRVPGELFF. The CDR3 DNA follows: TGCAGCGTAGACAGGGTCCCCGGGGAGCTGTTTTTT.

The sample holds a few counts of this clone. The chain joins TRBV25-1 to TRBJ2-5, with unresolved D. The CDR3 runs to 13 residues. V shed 6 bases and J shed 1 base, with 9 bases lying between them. CDR1 is MGHDK and CDR2 is SYGVNS in the germline V gene. CDR3 coding DNA: TGTGCCAGCAGACCGAACAGCCAAGAGACCCAGTACTTC. This codes for CASRPNSQETQYF.

This clone was recorded a few times. V and J are TRBV25-1 and TRBJ2-5; a weak D match, TRBD2 (6 bases). From germline, CDR1 is MGHDK and CDR2 SYGVNS. CDR3 length: 14 amino acids. V lost 6 bases to trimming and J lost 7 bases, with 18 bases between them. The CDR3 bases are TGTGCCAGCAGCCAAGCGGGCTCCCGCGGGACCCAGTACTTC. It encodes CASSQAGSRGTQYF.

The J gene is TRBJ2-7, the V gene TRBV11-3, with D tentatively TRBD1 (5 bases). V was cut by 4 bases and J by 1 base, with 8 bases left in between. The CDR3 is 13 residues long. The germline V gene has CDR1 SGHNT and CDR2 YENEEA. The CDR3 sequence: CASSSDSSYEQYF. The DNA for the CDR3 is TGTGCCAGCAGCTCAGACAGTTCCTACGAGCAGTACTTC. The full variable domain, with the rest looked up from reference TRBV11-3 and TRBJ2-7, is EAGVVQSPRYKIIEKKQPVAFWCNPISGHNTLYWYLQNLGQGPELLIRYENEEAVDDSQLPKDRFSAERLKGVDSTLKIQPAELGDSAVYLCASSSDSSYEQYFGPGTRLTVT.